One sample yielded the 3 T cell receptor beta chains listed below, sequenced in a study of CD8+ T cells in alopecia areata. The treatment is: oral pan-JAK inhibitor, 5-10 mg twice daily. Investigators isolated RNA and reverse transcribed it into cDNA to act as the sequencing template. The table came from immunoSEQ multiplex PCR; TCRdb's copy has only in-frame clones and leaves some out. Of approximately 200,000 clones listed, 50% to 60% were seen once; the top ten hold approximately 3.4%. The sample consisted of CD4+ T cells sorted from blood, taken at week 4, from a patient treated with tofacitinib. The receptors were sampled from a human donor with alopecia areata.

The chain links TRBV30 to TRBJ1-5, with D perhaps TRBD1 (6 bases). The CDR3 has 14 amino acids. Germline V gene lookup returns CDR1 GTSNPN and CDR2 SVGIG (reference sequence). Trimming pared 1 base from V and 6 bases from J, leaving 13 bases between. CDR3 sequence (DNA): TGTGCCTGGAGTGCCGGACAGAGGAGTCAGCCCCAGCATTTT. This translates into CAWSAGQRSQPQHF.

This clone has more than one count but fewer than ten. The CDR3 reads CASSLVGNTEAFF. CDR3 bases: TGTGCCAGCAGTTTGGTGGGGAACACTGAAGCTTTCTTT. V and J are TRBV28 and TRBJ1-1, with D hard to call. V gave up 3 bases and J gave up 1 base, with 6 bases separating them. The V gene's germline CDR1 is MDHEN and CDR2 SYDVKM. The CDR3 extends over 13 amino acids.

This clone has just a few counts. The chain joins TRBV9 to TRBJ2-3; D not certain. Trimming cost V 0 bases and J 2 bases, with 1 base left between them. Germline CDR1 SGDLS, CDR2 YYNGEE. This CDR3 is 12 amino acids long. CDR3 in DNA: TGTGCCAGCAGCGTAGTCACAGATACGCAGTATTTT. Its translation is CASSVVTDTQYF.